This T cell receptor beta chain is drawn from a study of T-cell memory formation after mild COVID-19. Study-wide results and limits: Shrinking CD4+ clones resided mostly in CM and EM, and CD8+ ones in EMRA. Some responding clones appeared in pre-infection memory, suggesting cross-reactive memory joined. Second-wave clones that peaked on day 37 lacked confirmed SARS-CoV-2 specificity.

TCRdb recomputed calls from the 5' RACE reads with MiXCR, one row per CDR3 protein. Here the sample spans about 170,000 distinct CDR3 sequences, over 10% being singletons. A few counts support this clonotype. The antigen remains unidentified. Germline lookup yields CDR1 SGHVS and CDR2 FNYEAQ. This CDR3 spans 17 amino acids. V lost 0 bases, J lost 5 bases, and 10 bases stayed unmatched. Material for sequencing was PBMCs or a T cell subset sorted from them (not recorded which). The receptor's source is a young man who had mild COVID-19 (a few samples of this study predate the infection). Cell type and time point are not known. This chain joins TRBV7-6 and TRBJ2-7; TRBD2 agrees at 10 bases. CDR3 in amino acids: CASSLALWSGGVHEQYF. CDR3 DNA sequence: TGTGCCAGCAGCTTAGCGTTGTGGAGCGGGGGGGTCCACGAGCAGTACTTC. The complete variable domain, with remaining parts taken from reference TRBV7-6 and TRBJ2-7, reads GAGVSQSPRYKVTKRGQDVALRCDPISGHVSLYWYRQALGQGPEFLTYFNYEAQQDKSGLPNDRFSAERPEGSISTLTIQRTEQRDSAMYRCASSLALWSGGVHEQYFGPGTRLTVT.